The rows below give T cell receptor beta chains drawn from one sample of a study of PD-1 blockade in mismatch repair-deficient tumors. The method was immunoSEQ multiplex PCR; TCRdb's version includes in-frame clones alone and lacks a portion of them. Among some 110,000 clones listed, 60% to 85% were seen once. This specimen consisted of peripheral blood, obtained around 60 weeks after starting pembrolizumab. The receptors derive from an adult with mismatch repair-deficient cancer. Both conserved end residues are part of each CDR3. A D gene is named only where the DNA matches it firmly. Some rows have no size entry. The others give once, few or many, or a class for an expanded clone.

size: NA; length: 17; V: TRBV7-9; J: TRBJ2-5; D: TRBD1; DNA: TGTGCCAGCAGCTTAGTCTCACTTCCGGGACAGCAAGAGACCCAGTACTTC; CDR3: CASSLVSLPGQQETQYF
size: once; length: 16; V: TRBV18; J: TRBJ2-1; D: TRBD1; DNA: TGTGCCAGCTCACCTAAACAGGGGGCGGGATACAATGAGCAGTTCTTC; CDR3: CASSPKQGAGYNEQFF
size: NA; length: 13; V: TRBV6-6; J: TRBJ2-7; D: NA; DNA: TGTGCCAGCAGCCGGGACACCCCCTACGAGCAGTACTTC; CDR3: CASSRDTPYEQYF
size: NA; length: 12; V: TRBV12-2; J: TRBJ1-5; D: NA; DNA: TGTGCAAGTCGAGCCAGTATGCAGCCCCAGCATTTT; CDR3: CASRASMQPQHF
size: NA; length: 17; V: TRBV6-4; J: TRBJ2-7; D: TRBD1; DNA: TGTGCCAGCAGTGACTCCCTTCGTTGGGACAGGACGAACGAGCAGTACTTC; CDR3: CASSDSLRWDRTNEQYF
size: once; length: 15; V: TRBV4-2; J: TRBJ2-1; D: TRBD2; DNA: TGTGCCAGCAGCCCCGCGGGAGCGCGGGGCAATGAGCAGTTCTTC; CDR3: CASSPAGARGNEQFF
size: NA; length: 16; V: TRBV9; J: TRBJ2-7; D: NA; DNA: TGTGCCAGCAGCGTAGACCCAACTAGCCGATCCTACGAGCAGTACTTC; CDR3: CASSVDPTSRSYEQYF
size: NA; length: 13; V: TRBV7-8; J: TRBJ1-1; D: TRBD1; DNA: TGTGCCAGCAGCAAGGGGGACAGGGCCGGGACTTTCTTT; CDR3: CASSKGDRAGTFF
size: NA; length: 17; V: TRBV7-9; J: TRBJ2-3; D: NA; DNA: TGTGCCAGCACCCTGACACAGCGGGACACTAGCACAGATACGCAGTATTTT; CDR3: CASTLTQRDTSTDTQYF
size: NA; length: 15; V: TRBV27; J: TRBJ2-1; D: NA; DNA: TGTGCCAGCCATCGGTCCGGCAGCTCCTACAATGAGCAGTTCTTC; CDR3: CASHRSGSSYNEQFF
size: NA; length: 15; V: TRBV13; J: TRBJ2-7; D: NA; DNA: TGTGCCAGCAGCTTAAAACCCCAGACCTCCTACGAGCAGTACTTC; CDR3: CASSLKPQTSYEQYF
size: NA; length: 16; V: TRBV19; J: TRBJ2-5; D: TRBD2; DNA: TGTGCCAGTAGTATAGGTGGGACTAGGGGTCGGGAGACCCAGTACTTC; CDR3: CASSIGGTRGRETQYF
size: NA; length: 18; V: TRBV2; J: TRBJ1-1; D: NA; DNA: TGTGCCAGCAGTGATTACCGATATTGGGCAACAAAGGGGACTGAAGCTTTCTTT; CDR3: CASSDYRYWATKGTEAFF
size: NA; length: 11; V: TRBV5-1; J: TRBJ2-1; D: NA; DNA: TGCGCCAGCAGCGGGGGTGGTGAGCAGTTCTTC; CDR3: CASSGGGEQFF
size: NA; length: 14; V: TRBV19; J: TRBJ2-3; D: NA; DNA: TGTGCCAGTACCCCCGTTTCTTCTACAGATACGCAGTATTTT; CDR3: CASTPVSSTDTQYF
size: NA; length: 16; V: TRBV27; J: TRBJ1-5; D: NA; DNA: TGTGCCAGCAGTTTATTCGGACGGGTTAGCAATCAGCCCCAGCATTTT; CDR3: CASSLFGRVSNQPQHF
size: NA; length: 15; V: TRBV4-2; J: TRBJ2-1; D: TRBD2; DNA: TGTGCCAGCAGCCAACCCCCTAGCGGGTACAATGAGCAGTTCTTC; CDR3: CASSQPPSGYNEQFF
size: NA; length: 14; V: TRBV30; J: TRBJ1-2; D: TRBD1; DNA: TGTGCCTGGAGTGTACCGGGACAGTACTATGGCTACACCTTC; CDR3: CAWSVPGQYYGYTF
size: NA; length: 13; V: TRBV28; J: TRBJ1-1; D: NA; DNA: TGTGCCACCCAGCCCCGAGGCTTGGCTGAAGCTTTCTTT; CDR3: CATQPRGLAEAFF
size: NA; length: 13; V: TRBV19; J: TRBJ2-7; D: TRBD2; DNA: TGTGCCAGTAGTTGGGCGGGAGAGTACGAGCAGTACTTC; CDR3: CASSWAGEYEQYF
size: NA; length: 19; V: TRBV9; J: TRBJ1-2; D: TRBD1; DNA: TGTGCCAGCAGCGCACACAGGGGGACAGGGCCTATGGAGGGCTATGGCTACACCTTC; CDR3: CASSAHRGTGPMEGYGYTF
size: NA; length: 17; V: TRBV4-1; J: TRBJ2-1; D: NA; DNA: TGCGCCAGCAGCCCAAGTGGAGGACCGAGCTCCTACAATGAGCAGTTCTTC; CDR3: CASSPSGGPSSYNEQFF
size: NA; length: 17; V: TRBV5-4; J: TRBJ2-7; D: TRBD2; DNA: TGTGCCAGCAGCTCGGGGGGACTAGCGGGAGTAGGGCCGGGGCAGTACTTC; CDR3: CASSSGGLAGVGPGQYF
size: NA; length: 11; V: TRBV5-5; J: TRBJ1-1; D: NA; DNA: TGTGCCAGCAGCTTGGGGTGGGAAGCTTTCTTT; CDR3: CASSLGWEAFF
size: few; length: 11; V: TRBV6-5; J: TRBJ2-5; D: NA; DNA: TGTGCCAGCCTCCGAGACGGGACCCAGTACTTC; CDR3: CASLRDGTQYF
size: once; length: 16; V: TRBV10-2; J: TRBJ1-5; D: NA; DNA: TGCGCCACTCGAGGGGAGACCCCAAGGGGCAATCAGCCCCAGCATTTT; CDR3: CATRGETPRGNQPQHF
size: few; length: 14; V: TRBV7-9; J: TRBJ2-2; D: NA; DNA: TGTGCCAGCAGCTTAGGCGGTATTGCCGGGGAGCTGTTTTTT; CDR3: CASSLGGIAGELFF
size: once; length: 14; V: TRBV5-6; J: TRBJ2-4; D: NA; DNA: TGTGCCAGCAGGGGGAGATTAGCCAAAAACATTCAGTACTTC; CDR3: CASRGRLAKNIQYF
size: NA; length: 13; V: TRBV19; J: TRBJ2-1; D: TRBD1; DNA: TGTGCCAGTAGTTTTGGACAGGACAATGAGCAGTTCTTC; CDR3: CASSFGQDNEQFF
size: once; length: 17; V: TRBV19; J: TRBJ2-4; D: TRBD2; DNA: TGTGCCAGTAGTATCTTAATCCGACTAGCGGGGGAAAACATTCAGTACTTC; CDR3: CASSILIRLAGENIQYF
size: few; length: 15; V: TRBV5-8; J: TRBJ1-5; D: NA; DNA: TGTGCCAGCAGCCGGATACCCAATAGCAATCAGCCCCAGCATTTT; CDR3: CASSRIPNSNQPQHF
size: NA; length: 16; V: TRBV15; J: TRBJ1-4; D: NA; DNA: TGTGCCACCAGCAGAGGGGATGAGGGAGGTAATGAAAAACTGTTTTTT; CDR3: CATSRGDEGGNEKLFF
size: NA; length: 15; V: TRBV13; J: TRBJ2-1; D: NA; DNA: TGTGCCAGCAGCTTCGGTCAGGGGCCGTACAATGAGCAGTTCTTC; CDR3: CASSFGQGPYNEQFF
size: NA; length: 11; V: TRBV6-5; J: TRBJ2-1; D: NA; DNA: TGTGCCAGCAGCTACGCGGCTGAGCAGTTCTTC; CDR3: CASSYAAEQFF
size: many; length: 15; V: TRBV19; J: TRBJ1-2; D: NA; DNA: TGTGCCAGCGCCCGGCCGACAGGAACTAACTATGGCTACACCTTC; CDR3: CASARPTGTNYGYTF
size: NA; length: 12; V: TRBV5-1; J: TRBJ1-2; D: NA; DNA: TGCGCCAGCAGCTTGGCCGAAGATGGCTACACCTTC; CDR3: CASSLAEDGYTF
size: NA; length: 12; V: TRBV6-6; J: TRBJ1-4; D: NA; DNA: TGTGCCAGCAGCCAGACTGGGGAAAAACTGTTTTTT; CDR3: CASSQTGEKLFF
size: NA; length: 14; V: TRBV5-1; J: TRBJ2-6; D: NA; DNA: TGCGCCAGCAGCTTGGACTCTGGGGCCAACGTCCTGACTTTC; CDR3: CASSLDSGANVLTF
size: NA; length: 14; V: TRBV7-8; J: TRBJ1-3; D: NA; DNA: TGTGCCAGCAGCTTAGCGGCTTACGGAAACACCATATATTTT; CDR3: CASSLAAYGNTIYF
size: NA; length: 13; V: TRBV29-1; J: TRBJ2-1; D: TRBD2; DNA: TGCAGCGCCAGCCCCAGCGGGGGCAATGAGCAGTTCTTC; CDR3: CSASPSGGNEQFF
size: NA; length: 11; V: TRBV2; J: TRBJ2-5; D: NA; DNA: TGTGCCAGCAGTGTCCTAGAGACCCAGTACTTC; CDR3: CASSVLETQYF
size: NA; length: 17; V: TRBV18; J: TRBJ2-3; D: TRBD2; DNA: TGTGCCAGCTCACTCGGTGGACTAGCGGGAGAGAGAGATACGCAGTATTTT; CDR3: CASSLGGLAGERDTQYF
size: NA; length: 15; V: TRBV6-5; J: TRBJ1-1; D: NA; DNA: TGTGCCAGCAGTTCCTTAAGGCAGGGGAGTACTGAAGCTTTCTTT; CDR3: CASSSLRQGSTEAFF
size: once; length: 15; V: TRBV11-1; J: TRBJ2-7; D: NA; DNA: TGTGCCAGCAGCCACCCGCAGGGATTCTCCTACGAGCAGTACTTC; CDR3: CASSHPQGFSYEQYF
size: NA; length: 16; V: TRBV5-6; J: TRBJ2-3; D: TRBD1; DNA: TGTGCCAGCAGCTCGACAGGGCGTGCTAGCACAGATACGCAGTATTTT; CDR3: CASSSTGRASTDTQYF